Described below is a single T cell receptor beta chain sequence and its context. Germline V CDR1 and CDR2: MNHEY, SVGAGI. CDR3 length equals 16 residues. Trimming took 1 base from V and 3 from J; bases not matched to a gene: 8. The assay was immunoSEQ multiplex PCR, and TCRdb's table has in-frame clones only and misses some. The sample comprises some 240,000 clones, around 87% of which are singletons, and 7.2% rests with the top ten. The entry originates in a study of blood T cell repertoires in COVID-19. The J gene is TRBJ1-2, the V gene TRBV6-5, with TRBD1 matching over 7 bases. Material for sequencing was peripheral blood. The receptor's source is a man aged 55 to 70 who had recovered from COVID-19. CDR3 in DNA: TGTGCCAGCAGTTACTTAGCGGACAGGAGGGACTATGGCTACACCTTC. Residues: CASSYLADRRDYGYTF.